This record looks at one T cell receptor (beta chain) sequence and its context. TCRdb called the 5' RACE reads again in MiXCR, with one record for every CDR3 protein. The sample includes 40,000 to 65,000 distinct CDR3 sequences, 7% to 9% of them seen just once. The data originate from a study of early T cells in non-severe SARS-CoV-2 infection. Germline V CDR1 and CDR2: SGDLS, YYNGEE. V gave up 3 bases and J gave up 3 bases; unmatched junction bases: 5. This CDR3 region has 15 residues. This TCR came from an adult who was a healthcare worker with PCR-confirmed SARS-CoV-2 infection or an uninfected control (not recorded which). The specimen sequenced was whole blood. This chain links TRBV9 with TRBJ2-2, with 7 bases matching TRBD1. The CDR3 region is CASSGTGADTGELFF. CDR3 nucleotides: TGTGCCAGCAGCGGAACAGGGGCTGACACCGGGGAGCTGTTTTTT.